The next 22 T cell receptor beta chains were all read from a single sample in a study of blood T cells in healthy people across ages. Next came a second PCR, run for about 7 to 12 cycles, which used a sample-barcoded 5' primer along with a J-beta primer mix. MiXCR was run by TCRdb on the 5' RACE reads, yielding one entry per CDR3 protein. This table holds hundreds of thousands of distinct CDR3 sequences, roughly 21% found once. Sequencing was performed on blood. Receptors were obtained from a man in his 70s in good health.

The sample holds a few counts of this clonotype. The rearrangement uses TRBV20-1 and TRBJ2-5; D is uncertain. TRBJ2-7 explains the end of the DNA better; the J call may be wrong. This CDR3 has 17 residues. In germline, CDR1 is DFQATT, CDR2 SNEGSKA (reference sequence). The CDR3 sequence: CSATLGFGGSIPYEQYF. The CDR3 nucleotides are TGCAGTGCTACCCTGGGGTTTGGTGGTTCCATCCCCTACGAGCAGTACTTC.

This clonotype has a handful of counts. The chain couples TRBV5-1 to TRBJ2-1; 8 nucleotides match TRBD1. The CDR3 consists of 14 residues. The germline V gene encodes CDR1 SGHRS and CDR2 YFSETQ. J lost 3 bases, V lost 2 bases, and 1 base had no gene match. Here the CDR3 DNA reads TGCGCCAGCAGCTTACAGGGGGGCTACAATGAGCAGTTCTTC. Translation: CASSLQGGYNEQFF.

The V gene is TRBV4-3, the J gene TRBJ2-7; TRBD1 agrees at 8 bases. CDR1 is LGHNA, CDR2 YSLEER, per germline. J gave up 1 base and V 6 bases, and 2 bases lay outside the gene matches. This CDR3 is built from 13 residues. Here the CDR3 DNA reads TGCGCCAGCAGTGACAGGGGTTCCTACGAGCAGTACTTC. Translating gives CASSDRGSYEQYF.

The J gene is TRBJ2-5, the V gene TRBV10-3; 7 positions match TRBD1. The tail of the sequence fits TRBJ2-7 better, so the J call may be wrong. Germline V gene sequence: CDR1 ENHRY, CDR2 SYGVKD. CDR3 length: 15 amino acids. CDR3 coding DNA: TGTGCCATCAGGAAAAACAGGGGAGATTCCTACGAGCAGTACTTC. Translating gives CAIRKNRGDSYEQYF.

This clonotype appeared a few times. As DNA, the CDR3 is TGTGCCAGTAGTACCGGACAGGGGCAAAAACTGTTTTTT. Translation gives CASSTGQGQKLFF. The chain links TRBV19 to TRBJ1-4; 9 bases match TRBD1. Germline V gives CDR1 LNHDA, CDR2 SQIVND (reference sequence). Trimming took 4 bases from V and 9 from J; bases not matched to a gene: 3. The CDR3 loop spans 13 amino acids.

The genes are TRBV5-8 and TRBJ2-5; D unclear. This CDR3 is built from 13 residues. Per the germline V gene, CDR1 is SGHTS and CDR2 is YDEGEE. V lost 1 base, J lost 4 bases, and 8 bases lay in between. The CDR3 region has the DNA TGTGCCAGCAGCTTGTTTTTCCGAGAGACCCAGTACTTC. Encoded protein: CASSLFFRETQYF.

A few counts support this clonotype. The J gene is TRBJ2-3, the V gene TRBV6-1; 12 bases are a match to TRBD2. The germline gives CDR1 MNHNS, CDR2 SASEGT. V was pared by 6 bases and J by 4 bases, with 11 bases of the junction left unmatched. This CDR3 spans 17 amino acids. As DNA, the CDR3 is TGTGCCAGCAGCCCGAACGGGCTAGCGGGAGGGCCAGATACGCAGTATTTT. It encodes CASSPNGLAGGPDTQYF.

This clonotype was seen only a few times. This chain connects TRBV25-1 to TRBJ2-7; tentatively, D is TRBD2 (5 bases). The ends were cut back, 8 bases at V and 4 bases at J, with 15 bases in the middle. The germline CDR1 and CDR2 sequences are MGHDK and SYGVNS. The CDR3 consists of 13 residues. Written as DNA, the CDR3 is TGTGCCAGCGCCGGCCGGACTGTATACGAGCAGTACTTC. Translated, it gives CASAGRTVYEQYF.

This clonotype was picked up a small number of times. A read error may account for a junction end that differs from germline. The chain links TRBV7-9 to TRBJ1-4, with 9 bases matching TRBD1. The germline CDR1 and CDR2 sequences are SEHNR and FQNEAQ (reference sequence). This CDR3 has 15 amino acids. The CDR3: CASSPTQGAIEKLSF. CDR3 DNA: TGTGCCAGCAGCCCCACACAGGGGGCAATTGAAAAACTGTCTTTT. The full variable domain, rest sourced from reference TRBV7-9 and TRBJ1-4, is DTGVSQNPRHKITKRGQNVTFRCDPISEHNRLYWYRQTLGQGPEFLTYFQNEAQLEKSRLLSDRFSAERPKGSFSTLEIQRTEQGDSAMYLCASSPTQGAIEKLSFGSGTQLSVL.

This clonotype was seen only a few times. The V call is TRBV6-5, the J call TRBJ2-3; TRBD2 matches 9 bases. V shed 4 bases, J shed 5 bases, and the junction held 7 bases outside the gene matches. Per the germline V gene, CDR1 is MNHEY and CDR2 is SVGAGI. This CDR3 is built from 15 residues. CDR3 sequence (DNA): TGTGCCAGCAGTTCCCTGTCACTAGCGGGAGATACGCAGTATTTT. Amino acids: CASSSLSLAGDTQYF.

There are a few counts of this clonotype. The chain carries TRBV4-1 and TRBJ1-6; D might be TRBD1 (6 bases). This CDR3 is built from 17 residues. V lost 0 bases, J lost 4 bases, and 13 bases lay in between. Per germline, CDR1 MGHRA and CDR2 YSYEKL. The CDR3 sequence is CASSQDRAGQYNSPLHF. The CDR3 DNA follows: TGCGCCAGCAGCCAAGATCGAGCCGGACAGTATAATTCACCCCTCCACTTT.

This clonotype was observed a few times. The chain uses TRBV4-1 and TRBJ1-5; D unclear. The CDR3 totals 15 residues. V was clipped by 2 bases and J by 0 bases, with 8 bases between them. CDR1 and CDR2 (germline): MGHRA, YSYEKL. The CDR3 sequence is CASSQHSYSNQPQHF. DNA of the CDR3: TGCGCCAGCAGCCAACACAGCTATAGCAATCAGCCCCAGCATTTT.

The chain recombines TRBV6-2 or TRBV6-3 with TRBJ2-7, with 8 bases identical to TRBD1. Germline CDR1 and CDR2: MNHEY and SVGEGT. The J segment lost 2 bases and the V segment lost 2 bases, leaving 5 bases of the junction unmatched. The CDR3 spans 15 residues. DNA of the CDR3: TGTGCCAGCAGTTACCCCGGGACAGGCCCCTACGAGCAGTACTTC. Its protein product is CASSYPGTGPYEQYF.

This clonotype was picked up a small number of times. This chain links TRBV28 with TRBJ2-5; 8 bases align to TRBD1. Judging by the DNA end, TRBJ2-1 fits better; the J call may be wrong. The CDR3 totals 15 residues. CDR1 is MDHEN, CDR2 SYDVKM, per germline. CDR3 coding DNA: TGTGCCAGCAGTTTAACTTACAGGGGGTCGGGTGAGCAGTTCTTC. The encoded protein is CASSLTYRGSGEQFF.

The table lists this clonotype with a few counts. J is TRBJ2-7 and V is TRBV11-1; the match to TRBD2 covers 13 bases. Trimming cost V 2 bases and J 3 bases; bases outside gene matches: 7. The germline gives CDR1 SGHAT, CDR2 FQDESV (reference sequence). There are 17 residues in the CDR3. CDR3 in DNA: TGTGCCAGCAGCTTATCTTCCGGACTAGCGGGAGACTACGAGCAGTACTTC. Amino acid sequence: CASSLSSGLAGDYEQYF.

There are a few counts of this clonotype. The J gene is TRBJ2-5, the V gene TRBV6-5; 8 bases agree with TRBD2. This CDR3 is built from 15 residues. Trimming removed 4 bases from V and 1 base from J; junction bases left unmatched: 5. Germline CDR1 and CDR2: MNHEY and SVGAGI. The chain's CDR3 is CASSFIAGFQETQYF. CDR3 in DNA: TGTGCCAGCAGTTTTATAGCGGGGTTCCAAGAGACCCAGTACTTC.

The chain is built from TRBV7-2 and TRBJ2-5; D is unresolved. This CDR3 comprises 14 residues. CDR1 is SGHTA and CDR2 is FQGNSA in the germline V gene. V lost 2 bases and J lost 3, with 10 bases in between. CDR3 region: CASSLYPLKETQYF. In DNA form, the CDR3 reads TGTGCCAGCAGCTTATATCCGTTGAAAGAGACCCAGTACTTC.

The chain uses TRBV7-6 and TRBJ2-5; D is unresolved. The last part of the DNA fits TRBJ2-7 better; the J call may be wrong. CDR1 is SGHVS and CDR2 is FNYEAQ in the germline V gene. The CDR3 is 16 amino acids. This CDR3 reads CASSLGSASGFYEQYF. For the CDR3, the DNA is TGTGCCAGCAGCTTAGGCTCGGCTAGTGGTTTCTACGAGCAGTACTTC.

The sample holds many counts of this clonotype. This sequence joins TRBV12-5 and TRBJ2-1; no firm D call. Trimming took off 1 base at V and 4 bases at J, with 11 bases between the two ends. The CDR3 extends over 15 amino acids. Germline-derived CDR1 and CDR2 are LGHNT and FRNRAP. CDR3 nucleotide sequence: TGTGCTAGTGGTTTGGGGGCGGCCACGTACAATGAGCAGTTCTTC. Its translation: CASGLGAATYNEQFF.

This chain connects TRBV3-1 to TRBJ2-7; D possibly uses TRBD1 or TRBD2 (5 bases each). Germline V CDR1 and CDR2: LGHDT, YNNKEL (reference sequence). V gave up 5 bases and J gave up 0 bases, with 11 bases separating them. The CDR3 totals 14 residues. CDR3 nucleotide sequence: TGTGCCAGCAGCGAATGGGACGACTCCTACGAGCAGTACTTC. This gives the protein CASSEWDDSYEQYF.

J is TRBJ2-3 and V is TRBV4-1; the D is unclear. Germline assignment: CDR1 MGHRA and CDR2 YSYEKL. This CDR3 is 12 amino acids long. V gave up 7 bases and J gave up 4 bases, with 9 bases separating them. The CDR3 reads CASNGDSDTQYF. CDR3 in DNA: TGCGCCAGCAATGGGGATTCAGATACGCAGTATTTT.

V is TRBV18 and J is TRBJ2-2; D is ambiguous. Per germline, CDR1 KGHSH and CDR2 LQKENI. V lost 2 bases and J 9 bases, leaving 7 bases between the germline ends. This CDR3 is 12 amino acids long. The CDR3 DNA follows: TGTGCCAGCTCACCATCGGACCGGGAGCTGTTTTTT. Encoded protein: CASSPSDRELFF.